Presented here are 15 T cell receptor beta chains from one specimen sequenced in a study of glioma-infiltrating T cells. Amplification of TCR alpha and beta CDR3 regions from RNA used iRepertoire nested multiplex PCR. Each CDR3 protein gets one entry after TCRdb re-called the multiplex PCR reads with MiXCR. The table has about 89,000 distinct CDR3 sequences, less than 30% seen once. Material for sequencing was glioma tissue, nonneoplastic brain tissue, or PBMCs (not recorded which). The receptors shown here come from a human donor with low-grade glioma or glioblastoma, undergoing nonglioma brain surgery, or in good health (not recorded which).

This clonotype was seen many times. J is TRBJ1-2 and V is TRBV20-1; D is possibly TRBD1 (5 bases). The CDR3 totals 14 residues. Germline CDR1 is DFQATT and CDR2 is SNEGSKA (reference sequence). V lost 1 base to trimming and J lost 3 bases, with 12 bases between them. The CDR3 sequence is CSARATDGDYGYTF. CDR3 in DNA: TGCAGTGCTAGAGCGACAGACGGAGACTATGGCTACACCTTC.

In this sample, this clonotype turned up many times. The J gene is TRBJ2-1, the V gene TRBV27; D is ambiguous. CDR1 and CDR2 (germline): MNHEY, SMNVEV (reference sequence). V lost 1 base, J lost 6 bases, and 4 bases lay in between. This CDR3 comprises 12 residues. The CDR3 sequence: CASSLWGNEQFF. In nucleotides, the CDR3 is TGTGCCAGCAGTTTATGGGGCAATGAGCAGTTCTTC.

There are many counts of this clonotype. V usage is TRBV6-1 and J usage is TRBJ2-1; TRBD1 agrees at 8 bases. Germline values: CDR1 MNHNS, CDR2 SASEGT. CDR3 length equals 13 residues. Trimming removed 8 bases from V and 5 bases from J; junction bases left unmatched: 5. CDR3 nucleotides: TGTGCCAGCGGCGGGACAGGACACAATGAGCAGTTCTTC. Amino acid sequence: CASGGTGHNEQFF.

This clonotype has a count of ten or more. The V call is TRBV20-1, the J call TRBJ2-7; 7 bases match TRBD2. The V gene's germline CDR1 is DFQATT and CDR2 SNEGSKA (reference sequence). There are 13 residues in the CDR3. V trimming: 4 bases; J trimming: 2 bases; junction bases outside the gene matches: 5. The CDR3 protein is CSAIRAGTYEQYF. Written as DNA, the CDR3 is TGCAGTGCTATACGAGCGGGGACCTACGAGCAGTACTTC.

The J gene is TRBJ2-7, the V gene TRBV16; D could derive from TRBD1 or TRBD2 (6 bases each). The CDR3 spans 16 residues. Germline V gene sequence: CDR1 KGHSY, CDR2 FQNENV. V dropped 4 bases and J dropped 0 bases, with 16 bases sitting between them. The CDR3 nucleotides are TGTGCCAGCAGCCCGCTAGGGGGGCAGGGCTCCTACGAGCAGTACTTC. Translating gives CASSPLGGQGSYEQYF.

The V call is TRBV19, the J call TRBJ2-5; no clear D gene. V shed 7 bases and J shed 2 bases, with 11 bases lying between them. Germline V gives CDR1 LNHDA, CDR2 SQIVND (reference sequence). The CDR3 totals 13 residues. In nucleotides, the CDR3 is TGTGCCAGTAAAGTAGAAGGTCAAGAGACCCAGTACTTC. Translation: CASKVEGQETQYF.

With respect to this clonotype: The junction departs from the called germline gene at one end, perhaps through a read error. The chain recombines TRBV6-5 with TRBJ2-7, with 9 bases that match TRBD1. Germline V gene data show CDR1 as MNHEY and CDR2 as SVGAGI. This CDR3 has 15 residues. The chain's CDR3 is CTSSKQQGANYEQYF. CDR3 nucleotide sequence: TGTACCAGCAGCAAACAACAGGGGGCCAACTATGAGCAGTACTTC.

Concerning this clonotype itself: A single base separates this from a much larger clone, so it may be a read error. This rearrangement joins TRBV2 to TRBJ2-1; D gene unclear. This CDR3 region has 14 residues. Trimming took 7 bases from V and 4 from J, leaving 14 bases between them. Per the germline V gene, CDR1 is SNHLY and CDR2 is FYNNEI. CDR3 in amino acids: CASTEGLGYNEQFF. CDR3 bases: TGTGCCAGCACAGAAGGGCTGGGTTACAATGAGCAGTTCTTC.

In the case of this clonotype: A read error may be the cause here, since a much bigger clone is one base away. This rearrangement joins TRBV2 to TRBJ2-3; D assignment may be TRBD1 or TRBD2 (5 bases each). The CDR3 covers 15 residues. Germline V gene sequence: CDR1 SNHLY, CDR2 FYNNEI. CDR3 region: CASSEERGATDTKYF. For the CDR3, the DNA is TGTGCCAGCAGTGAAGAACGGGGCGCAACAGATACGAAGTATTTT.

The sample holds many counts of this clonotype. J is TRBJ1-3 and V is TRBV3-1; D might be TRBD1 (5 bases). Between the trimmed V and J ends, which lost 6 bases and 0 bases, there was a span of 9 bases. There are 14 residues in the CDR3. CDR1 and CDR2 from the germline V gene are LGHDT and YNNKEL (reference sequence). The CDR3 DNA follows: TGTGCCAGCAGTATGACAGTCTCTGGAAACACCATATATTTT. It translates to CASSMTVSGNTIYF.

This clonotype was seen ten or more times. J is TRBJ2-7 and V is TRBV7-2; 7 nucleotides line up with TRBD1. CDR1 and CDR2 (germline): SGHTA, FQGNSA. Germline trimming cut 3 bases from V and 3 bases from J; bases unmatched to any gene: 2. The CDR3 is made up of 13 amino acids. The CDR3 loop is CASSLGQIYEQYF. Written as DNA, the CDR3 is TGTGCCAGCAGCTTGGGACAGATCTACGAGCAGTACTTC. Filled out from reference TRBV7-2 and TRBJ2-7, the complete variable domain reads GAGVSQSPSNKVTEKGKDVELRCDPISGHTALYWYRQSLGQGLEFLIYFQGNSAPDKSGLPSDRFSAERTGGSVSTLTIQRTQQEDSAVYLCASSLGQIYEQYFGPGTRLTVT.

This clonotype appeared many times. J is TRBJ1-1 and V is TRBV6-1, with TRBD1 matching over 7 bases. After removal of 6 bases from V and 4 bases from J, the junction contained 8 bases not matched to a gene. In germline, CDR1 is MNHNS, CDR2 SASEGT. The CDR3 sequence is 14 residues long. CDR3 protein: CASSSGQASTEAFF. As DNA, the CDR3 is TGTGCCAGCAGCTCCGGACAGGCGAGCACTGAAGCTTTCTTT.

A remark on this clonotype: A much larger clonotype is one base distant, so this may be a read error. The chain employs TRBV3-1 and TRBJ2-5; 10 bases are shared with TRBD2. Germline V gene data show CDR1 as LGHDT and CDR2 as YNNKEL (reference sequence). This CDR3 region has 16 residues. This chain's CDR3 is CASSLGPAGGQTRNSF. CDR3 coding DNA: TGTGCCAGCAGCCTCGGACCAGCGGGAGGGCAGACTCGTAATAGCTTC.

Notes on this clonotype: This may be a read error: a much more frequent sequence differs by one nucleotide. The rearrangement uses TRBV7-6 and TRBJ2-1; D remains ambiguous. V lost 5 bases and J lost 6, with 17 bases in between. Germline V CDR1 and CDR2: SGHVS, FNYEAQ. The CDR3 sequence is 15 residues long. In nucleotides, the CDR3 is TGTGCCAGCAGCAGAAGGGTAAGACTGATCAATGAGCAGTTCTTC. It specifies CASSRRVRLINEQFF. The full variable domain, rest sourced from reference TRBV7-6 and TRBJ2-1, is GAGVSQSPRYKVTKRGQDVALRCDPISGHVSLYWYRQALGQGPEFLTYFNYEAQQDKSGLPNDRFSAERPEGSISTLTIQRTEQRDSAMYRCASSRRVRLINEQFFGPGTRLTVL.

This clonotype was seen at least ten times. The chain joins TRBV15 to TRBJ2-3, with 7 bases matching TRBD1. The CDR3 has 14 residues. V was clipped by 7 bases and J by 5 bases; unmatched bases: 9. Germline V gene lookup returns CDR1 LNHNV and CDR2 YYDKDF (reference sequence). The CDR3, as DNA: TGTGCCACCACAAAGGGGACAGTTAGAGATACGCAGTATTTT. Translating gives CATTKGTVRDTQYF.